Here is one T cell receptor (beta chain) with its context. This sample is drawn from a study of blood T cell repertoires in COVID-19. Looking at the study overall: Sites across the United States, Italy and Spain contributed samples from acute and convalescent COVID-19. From T cells, B-cell-depleted T cells, or PBMCs came the material, which was cDNA or gDNA.

Per the authors' pipeline: Amplification of reference gene primers was used by the study to estimate nucleated cell counts. Produced via immunoSEQ multiplex PCR; TCRdb's table is partial and in-frame only. V and J calls and clone size are copied from that table; D and trimming were computed from the DNA. The repertoire holds tens of thousands of clones, with around 86% as singletons. Germline CDR1 and CDR2: SGHRS and YFSETQ. This CDR3 is 15 amino acids long. V lost 1 base to trimming and J lost 2 bases, with 9 bases between them. Sequenced sample: peripheral blood. The chain couples TRBV5-1 to TRBJ1-4, with D maybe TRBD1 (5 bases). This receptor was identified in a human donor in a cohort sampled during active COVID-19. The CDR3 coding sequence is TGCGCCAGCAGCTTGAGGGGATATACTAATGAAAAACTGTTTTTT. Translation gives CASSLRGYTNEKLFF.